A single sample is the source of the 31 T cell receptor beta chains below, sequenced in a study of CD8+ T cells in alopecia areata (dated by TCRdb to 2016 to 2019). Library preparation employed the immunoSEQ multiplex PCR assay. To provide template for TCR sequencing, every sample had RNA extracted and reverse transcribed into cDNA. TCRdb mirrors the immuneACCESS table, restricted to in-frame sequences. Some clones are absent from its copies; in checked studies, under half trace to an unresolved V gene, and the reason for the others is unknown. The sample table lists approximately 210,000 clones, under 70% of them with a count of one. Around 3.9% of the sample comes from the top ten. The time point label here, explained by the study, means: around 28 days on oral tofacitinib. This specimen's treatment or condition label, interpreted: oral pan-JAK inhibitor, 5-10 mg twice daily. The sequencing here drew on CD4+ T cells sorted from blood, taken at week 4, from a patient treated with tofacitinib. Receptor source: a human donor with alopecia areata.

The V gene is TRBV27, the J gene TRBJ2-3; 12 bases line up with TRBD2. The CDR3 is made up of 16 amino acids. Germline CDR1 and CDR2: MNHEY and SMNVEV (reference sequence). V lost 7 bases to trimming and J lost 2 bases; unmatched junction nucleotides: 7. The CDR3: CASTLLAGGLTDTQYF. The CDR3 DNA follows: TGTGCCAGCACCTTACTAGCGGGGGGTCTCACAGATACGCAGTATTTT.

The chain couples TRBV18 to TRBJ1-6; D possibly corresponds to TRBD1 (5 bases). Germline V gives CDR1 KGHSH, CDR2 LQKENI. Trimming left V 1 base short and J 5 bases short, with 15 bases between. This CDR3 has 17 amino acids. CDR3 region: CASSPQVNRRNNSPLHF. The CDR3 DNA is TGTGCCAGCTCACCACAGGTGAACAGGCGAAATAATTCACCCCTCCACTTT. Full variable domain (remainder filled in from reference TRBV18 and TRBJ1-6): NAGVMQNPRHLVRRRGQEARLRCSPMKGHSHVYWYRQLPEEGLKFMVYLQKENIIDESGMPKERFSAEFPKEGPSILRIQQVVRGDSAAYFCASSPQVNRRNNSPLHFGNGTRLTVT.

This clone was counted between two and nine times. This sequence joins TRBV5-1 and TRBJ1-2, with a possible D match to TRBD1 (5 bases). The CDR3 loop spans 15 amino acids. Per the germline V gene, CDR1 is SGHRS and CDR2 is YFSETQ. Trimming pared 0 bases from V and 2 bases from J, leaving 11 bases between. The CDR3 bases are TGCGCCAGCAGCTTGGCAGGGAATTCCAACTATGGCTACACCTTC. Amino acids: CASSLAGNSNYGYTF.

The chain recombines TRBV30 with TRBJ1-1, with 7 positions matching TRBD1. With 0 bases clipped from V and 1 base from J, the junction kept 5 bases outside the gene matches. The CDR3 has 15 amino acids. The germline V gene has CDR1 GTSNPN and CDR2 SVGIG (reference sequence). The CDR3 reads CAWSVRDRANTEAFF. CDR3 nucleotide sequence: TGTGCCTGGAGTGTACGAGACAGGGCGAACACTGAAGCTTTCTTT.

This clone was picked up one time. The chain carries TRBV19 and TRBJ1-1; perhaps TRBD1 as D (6 bases). In germline, CDR1 is LNHDA, CDR2 SQIVND (reference sequence). The CDR3 is 12 residues long. V was shortened by 10 bases and J by 3 bases, with 12 bases between the two germline ends. CDR3 sequence: CATRQDDTEAFF. The CDR3 DNA sequence: TGTGCCACCAGACAGGACGACACTGAAGCTTTCTTT.

This chain links TRBV29-1 with TRBJ2-2; 8 bases are a match to TRBD1. The CDR3 runs to 14 residues. The trim removed 4 bases at V and 3 bases at J, leaving 4 bases unmatched. Germline CDR1 and CDR2: SQVTM and ANQGSEA. The DNA for the CDR3 is TGCAGCGTTGGACAGGGGCTGGACACCGGGGAGCTGTTTTTT. As protein: CSVGQGLDTGELFF.

V and J are TRBV4-1 and TRBJ2-7; D not resolved. Germline values: CDR1 MGHRA, CDR2 YSYEKL. V was trimmed by 0 bases and J by 3 bases, leaving 15 bases between them. The length of the CDR3 is 16 residues. The CDR3 here is CASSQESSSWGYEQYF. CDR3 nucleotide sequence: TGCGCCAGCAGCCAAGAGTCCAGTTCCTGGGGCTACGAGCAGTACTTC.

The chain uses TRBV20-1 and TRBJ1-2; no definite D call. There are 11 residues in the CDR3. From germline, CDR1 is DFQATT and CDR2 SNEGSKA (reference sequence). With 3 bases removed from V and 6 bases from J, the gap between germline ends came to 8 bases. The CDR3 nucleotides read TGCAGTGCTAGTATCGCAGATGGCTACACCTTC. Protein: CSASIADGYTF.

This chain connects TRBV11-2 to TRBJ2-2; D remains unclear. Trimming removed 1 base from V and 5 bases from J, with 8 bases in between. The CDR3 contains 14 residues. Germline assignment: CDR1 SGHAT and CDR2 FQNNGV. The CDR3 bases are TGTGCCAGCAGCTTAGTGGCTTTGACCGGGGAGCTGTTTTTT. Encoded protein: CASSLVALTGELFF.

This clone was counted a single time. The chain recombines TRBV7-2 with TRBJ2-3; D might be TRBD2 (6 bases). The V end was cut by 0 bases, the J end by 6 bases, with 10 bases between. Germline CDR1 SGHTA, CDR2 FQGNSA. This CDR3 has 14 residues. DNA of the CDR3: TGTGCCAGCAGCTTAGCTCGGGCGGGGGATACGCAGTATTTT. Translation gives CASSLARAGDTQYF.

V usage is TRBV27 and J usage is TRBJ2-5; 9 bases match TRBD2. The germline V gene encodes CDR1 MNHEY and CDR2 SMNVEV (reference sequence). The CDR3 runs to 17 residues. Trimming removed 0 bases from V and 5 bases from J; junction bases left unmatched: 10. In nucleotides, the CDR3 is TGTGCCAGCAGTTTATCGATGAGGCGGGGGGGCATTGAGACCCAGTACTTC. Translation gives CASSLSMRRGGIETQYF.

V gene TRBV29-1 combines with J gene TRBJ2-7; D is ambiguous. This CDR3 comprises 10 residues. The germline gives CDR1 SQVTM, CDR2 ANQGSEA. V lost 5 bases and J lost 2, with 4 bases in between. CDR3 sequence (DNA): TGCAGCGTTCAGACCTACGAGCAGTACTTC. Translating gives CSVQTYEQYF.

The chain carries TRBV29-1 and TRBJ1-1; D gene uncertain. The CDR3 has 14 amino acids. CDR1 and CDR2 from the germline V gene are SQVTM and ANQGSEA. The V end lost 6 bases, the J end lost 2 bases, and 16 bases lay between the germline ends. The CDR3 region is CSVQTHKFNTEAFF. DNA of the CDR3: TGCAGCGTCCAGACCCACAAATTCAACACTGAAGCTTTCTTT.

The chain couples TRBV27 to TRBJ1-2; no firm D call. V lost 3 bases, J lost 3 bases, and 14 bases lay in between. This CDR3 has 15 amino acids. The germline V gene encodes CDR1 MNHEY and CDR2 SMNVEV (reference sequence). The CDR3 sequence: CASSFLVGADYGYTF. CDR3 DNA: TGTGCCAGCAGTTTCCTAGTGGGCGCGGACTATGGCTACACCTTC.

This clone occurred a few times. The chain is built from TRBV29-1 and TRBJ2-7; 8 bases agree with TRBD1. The germline V gene encodes CDR1 SQVTM and CDR2 ANQGSEA. After removal of 5 bases from V and 4 bases from J, the junction contained 7 bases not matched to a gene. The CDR3 runs 13 residues. CDR3 DNA sequence: TGCAGCGTTATGACCGGGACAGGATACGAGCAGTACTTC. Its translation: CSVMTGTGYEQYF.

The chain couples TRBV7-2 to TRBJ2-7; D perhaps matches TRBD1 (6 bases). CDR1 and CDR2 from the germline V gene are SGHTA and FQGNSA. V lost 5 bases and J 3 bases, leaving 11 bases between the germline ends. The CDR3 loop spans 13 amino acids. CDR3 nucleotide sequence: TGTGCCAGCAGCCCTACAGGGAACTACGAGCAGTACTTC. This translates into CASSPTGNYEQYF.

With regard to this clone: Compared with germline, one end of the junction differs, possibly owing to a read error. The rearrangement joins TRBV7-9 to TRBJ1-6, with D maybe TRBD1 (5 bases). The germline gives CDR1 SEHNR, CDR2 FQNEAQ (reference sequence). The CDR3 length is 11 residues. The CDR3 nucleotides read TGTGCCAGCAGCTCCTCAGTGGAGACAGTGTTT. Protein product: CASSSSVETVF.

This clone appeared once. This chain connects TRBV30 to TRBJ1-1; a weak D match, TRBD1 (5 bases). In germline, CDR1 is GTSNPN, CDR2 SVGIG (reference sequence). The CDR3 is made up of 14 amino acids. V was pared by 2 bases and J by 4 bases, with 14 bases between. The CDR3 nucleotides read TGTGCCTGGAGTTCGTCAGGGTGGGGCACTGAAGCTTTCTTT. It encodes CAWSSSGWGTEAFF. Variable domain in full (rest from reference TRBV30 and TRBJ1-1): SQTIHQWPATLVQPVGSPLSLECTVEGTSNPNLYWYRQAAGRGLQLLFYSVGIGQISSEVPQNLSASRPQDRQFILSSKKLLLSDSGFYLCAWSSSGWGTEAFFGQGTRLTVV.

The CDR3 here is CASSQQGARNYGYTF. CDR3 coding DNA: TGCGCCAGCAGTCAACAGGGGGCGCGGAACTATGGCTACACCTTC. This chain uses TRBV23-1 with TRBJ1-2; 8 bases fit TRBD1. TRBV23-1 is an ORF for which the function is uncertain. The CDR3 covers 15 residues. The junction had 4 bases not matched to a gene; V was cut back by 2 bases and J by 2 bases.

This clone was found a few times. The CDR3 nucleotides are TGTGCCTGGAGCCAGGTTGGCACTGAAGCTTTCTTT. Amino acid sequence: CAWSQVGTEAFF. The chain has TRBV30 and TRBJ1-1; D unclear. Germline V lookup: CDR1 GTSNPN, CDR2 SVGIG (reference sequence). The CDR3 runs 12 residues. The V end lost 3 bases, the J end lost 4 bases, and 9 bases lay between the germline ends.

About this clone: Other DNA sequences in the sample encode the same CDR3. V and J are TRBV27 and TRBJ1-6; D might be TRBD1 (5 bases). The CDR3 extends over 15 amino acids. Between the trimmed V and J ends, which lost 2 bases and 4 bases, there was a span of 9 bases. CDR1 MNHEY and CDR2 SMNVEV come from the germline V gene (reference sequence). CDR3 sequence: CASSLRQTYNSPLHF. The DNA of the CDR3 is TGTGCCAGCAGTTTACGACAGACATATAATTCACCCCTCCACTTT.

This chain connects TRBV4-3 to TRBJ2-3, with TRBD2 identical over 11 bases. The CDR3 runs to 17 residues. The V gene's germline CDR1 is LGHNA and CDR2 YSLEER. Trimming removed 0 bases from V and 8 bases from J; junction bases left unmatched: 10. CDR3 sequence (DNA): TGCGCCAGCAGCCAAGATACTCTAGCGGGGGGATTCCGTACGCAGTATTTT. This sequence encodes CASSQDTLAGGFRTQYF.

The chain employs TRBV18 and TRBJ2-7; the D gene is possibly TRBD1 (5 bases). The CDR3 loop spans 13 amino acids. CDR1 is KGHSH, CDR2 LQKENI, per germline. V was pared by 6 bases and J by 2 bases, with 11 bases between. CDR3 residues: CASSPGSAYEQYF. Written as DNA, the CDR3 is TGTGCCAGCTCCCCAGGGTCGGCCTACGAGCAGTACTTC.

V is TRBV5-1 and J is TRBJ2-3; 8 nucleotides match TRBD1. The CDR3 loop spans 14 amino acids. The V segment lost 4 bases and the J segment 4 bases; nucleotides outside the gene matches: 5. Germline CDR1 SGHRS, CDR2 YFSETQ. The CDR3 DNA reads TGCGCCAGCAGCCCTCGGACAGGGCCAGATACGCAGTATTTT. This sequence encodes CASSPRTGPDTQYF.

This clone was picked up a small number of times. The chain links TRBV19 to TRBJ2-2; no reliable D call. CDR3 length equals 13 residues. V dropped 4 bases and J dropped 3 bases, with 6 bases sitting between them. Looked up from germline, CDR1 is LNHDA and CDR2 is SQIVND (reference sequence). The CDR3 bases are TGTGCCAGTAGTAGGTTAGACACCGGGGAGCTGTTTTTT. Translation: CASSRLDTGELFF.

This clone occurred a few times. J is TRBJ1-4 and V is TRBV10-3, with D unclear. The CDR3 length is 14 residues. Germline CDR1 reads ENHRY; CDR2 reads SYGVKD. Trimming removed 0 bases from V and 6 bases from J, with 8 bases in between. The CDR3 loop reads CAISESAMDEKLFF. The DNA of the CDR3 is TGTGCCATCAGTGAGTCGGCAATGGATGAAAAACTGTTTTTT.

The chain has TRBV29-1 and TRBJ1-5, with D unclear. The CDR3 is 13 residues long. V shed 6 bases and J shed 7 bases, with 16 bases lying between them. CDR1 and CDR2 (germline): SQVTM, ANQGSEA. CDR3 residues: CSVQDGVGQPQHF. CDR3 in DNA: TGCAGCGTCCAGGACGGCGTTGGACAGCCCCAGCATTTT.

This clone was observed a few times. V is TRBV11-2 and J is TRBJ2-7; possibly TRBD2 for D (5 bases). Germline CDR1 reads SGHAT; CDR2 reads FQNNGV. The CDR3 sequence is 13 residues long. The germline V and J ends were trimmed by 1 base and 6 bases, with 10 bases remaining between them. CDR3 protein: CASSLGLAGEQYF. The CDR3 nucleotides are TGTGCCAGCAGCTTAGGGCTAGCTGGCGAGCAGTACTTC.

The genes are TRBV5-4 and TRBJ2-5; no clear D gene. This CDR3 region has 13 residues. V was pared by 5 bases and J by 5 bases, with 13 bases between. In germline, CDR1 is SGHNT, CDR2 YYREEE (reference sequence). This chain's CDR3 is CASSQLDRETQYF. Written as DNA, the CDR3 is TGTGCCAGCAGTCAACTTGATAGGGAGACCCAGTACTTC. Filled out from reference TRBV5-4 and TRBJ2-5, the complete variable domain reads ETGVTQSPTHLIKTRGQQVTLRCSSQSGHNTVSWYQQALGQGPQFIFQYYREEENGRGNFPPRFSGLQFPNYSSELNVNALELDDSALYLCASSQLDRETQYFGPGTRLLVL.

The CDR3 coding sequence is TGCGCCAGCAGCTTGACAGGACAGGGAGAGACCCAGTACTTC. Protein sequence: CASSLTGQGETQYF. The chain employs TRBV5-1 and TRBJ2-5, with TRBD1 matching 8 bases. V trimming: 1 base; J trimming: 4 bases; junction bases outside the gene matches: 3. Germline V gives CDR1 SGHRS, CDR2 YFSETQ. This CDR3 comprises 14 residues. The entire variable domain, with the rest obtained from reference TRBV5-1 and TRBJ2-5, is as follows: KAGVTQTPRYLIKTRGQQVTLSCSPISGHRSVSWYQQTPGQGLQFLFEYFSETQRNKGNFPGRFSGRQFSNSRSEMNVSTLELGDSALYLCASSLTGQGETQYFGPGTRLLVL.

The chain is built from TRBV5-1 and TRBJ2-7, with D unclear. The CDR3 spans 14 residues. V was shortened by 0 bases and J by 0 bases, with 7 bases between the two germline ends. Germline V gene lookup returns CDR1 SGHRS and CDR2 YFSETQ. The CDR3 coding sequence is TGCGCCAGCAGCTTGGTGTCCTACTCCTACGAGCAGTACTTC. This gives the protein CASSLVSYSYEQYF.